This is a list of T cell receptor beta chains from one sample in a study of CD8 T cells in Susac syndrome. TCRdb used MiXCR to reprocess the immunoSEQ multiplex PCR reads, holding one entry per CDR3 protein. The sample carries roughly 130,000 distinct CDR3 sequences, around 94% recorded once. Sequenced: CD8+ T cells from PBMCs. The receptors shown here come from a human donor with Susac syndrome. The CDR3 runs from the conserved cysteine through the conserved F or W. Fields, in order: J gene, D gene, clone size, V gene, CDR3 protein, CDR3 DNA. The D gene is left open where the match is weak. Size is stated for part of the rows, as once, few or many counts, or as a class when the clone is expanded.

>TRBJ1-1|TRBD1|-|TRBV29-1
CSVEGDRGNTEAFF
TGCAGCGTTGAAGGGGACAGGGGGAACACTGAAGCTTTCTTT
>TRBJ2-3|TRBD1|-|TRBV7-8
CASSQGQGEITDTQYF
TGTGCCAGCAGCCAAGGACAGGGGGAGATAACAGATACGCAGTATTTT
>TRBJ2-7|-|-|TRBV25-1
CASSPGFAYEQYF
TGTGCCAGCAGTCCCGGGTTCGCCTACGAGCAGTACTTC
>TRBJ1-3|-|-|TRBV5-1
CASQNSGNTIYF
TGCGCCAGCCAAAACTCTGGAAACACCATATATTTT
>TRBJ2-1|-|-|TRBV29-1
CSVEDRPRSSYNEQFF
TGCAGCGTTGAAGATCGGCCTAGGAGCTCCTACAATGAGCAGTTCTTC
>TRBJ2-6|TRBD1|-|TRBV6-5
CASSYSAEGAGANVLTF
TGTGCCAGCAGTTACTCGGCCGAGGGGGCGGGGGCCAACGTCCTGACTTTC
>TRBJ2-3|-|-|TRBV7-2
CASRPRGGGPDTQYF
TGTGCCAGCAGGCCCAGGGGTGGGGGGCCAGATACGCAGTATTTT
>TRBJ2-5|-|-|TRBV27
CASSPLPVGETQYF
TGTGCCAGCAGTCCCCTACCAGTAGGAGAGACCCAGTACTTC
>TRBJ2-3|-|-|TRBV12-5
CASGLRTPDTQYF
TGTGCTAGTGGTTTGAGGACGCCAGATACGCAGTATTTT
>TRBJ1-5|-|-|TRBV2
CASSWTASNQPQHF
TGTGCCAGCAGTTGGACAGCCAGCAATCAGCCCCAGCATTTT
>TRBJ1-2|TRBD1|once|TRBV20-1
CSAKQGSRYGYTF
TGCAGTGCTAAACAGGGGTCGAGATATGGCTACACCTTC
>TRBJ2-7|-|-|TRBV5-1
CASSSDIAYEQYF
TGCGCCAGCAGCAGTGACATAGCCTACGAGCAGTACTTC
>TRBJ2-7|-|-|TRBV25-1
CASSGSGTNREQYF
TGTGCCAGCAGTGGGTCGGGTACTAACCGCGAGCAGTACTTC
>TRBJ1-4|TRBD1|-|TRBV29-1
CSADRNEKLFF
TGCAGCGCGGACAGGAATGAAAAACTGTTTTTT
>TRBJ2-5|TRBD2|-|TRBV12-3/TRBV12-4
CASSLADQETQYF
TGTGCCAGCAGTCTAGCGGACCAAGAGACCCAGTACTTC
>TRBJ2-1|-|-|TRBV20-1
CSAEKWVAYNEQFF
TGCAGTGCCGAGAAGTGGGTTGCCTACAATGAGCAGTTCTTC
>TRBJ1-1|-|-|TRBV9
CASSPLVGKTMNTEAFF
TGTGCCAGCAGCCCTCTGGTAGGGAAAACGATGAACACTGAAGCTTTCTTT
>TRBJ2-7|-|-|TRBV2
CASSAAGPSSYEQYF
TGTGCCAGCAGTGCAGCGGGCCCAAGCTCCTACGAGCAGTACTTC
>TRBJ2-1|-|-|TRBV5-1
CASSGWGADNEQFF
TGCGCCAGCAGCGGTTGGGGGGCCGACAATGAGCAGTTCTTC
>TRBJ1-2|-|-|TRBV7-2
CASSFGGRYGYTF
TGTGCCAGCAGCTTTGGGGGTCGATATGGCTACACCTTC
>TRBJ2-3|-|-|TRBV12-3/TRBV12-4
CASRNRTSTDTQYF
TGTGCCAGCCGGAATCGGACTAGCACAGATACGCAGTATTTT
>TRBJ1-1|-|-|TRBV13
CASSLTTYTEAFF
TGTGCCAGCAGCCTTACGACTTACACTGAAGCTTTCTTT
>TRBJ1-2|-|-|TRBV20-1
CSARDRTANYGYTF
TGCAGTGCTAGAGATCGGACGGCTAACTATGGCTACACCTTC
>TRBJ2-2|TRBD2|-|TRBV15
CATSSDSYLRTSGANTGELFF
TGTGCCACCAGCAGCGATTCTTACCTAAGGACTAGCGGTGCAAACACCGGGGAGCTGTTTTTT
>TRBJ2-3|-|-|TRBV2
CASSGQRDTQYF
TGTGCCAGCAGTGGACAGCGGGATACGCAGTATTTT